A single sample gave rise to the 4 T cell receptor beta chains below, sequenced in a study of T cells in Graves' hyperthyroidism and ophthalmopathy. Amplified TCR beta CDR3 regions derived from RNA transcripts. HTBI primers drove first-round RT-PCR of the TCR CDR3. TCRdb re-analysed the multiplex PCR reads in MiXCR, keeping a single row per CDR3 protein. The table lists about 580,000 distinct CDR3 sequences, about 14% of them singletons. The sample taken for sequencing was blood. All receptors derive from a woman aged 25 to 39 with Graves' hyperthyroidism that later progressed to Graves' ophthalmopathy.

The chain is built from TRBV3-1 and TRBJ1-2; 12 nucleotides align to TRBD1. Germline-derived CDR1 and CDR2 are LGHDT and YNNKEL (reference sequence). This CDR3 region has 15 residues. The ends lost 2 bases at V and 6 bases at J; junction bases unmatched: 4. CDR3 sequence: CASSQSGDRGHGYTF. The CDR3 coding sequence is TGTGCCAGCAGCCAATCCGGGGACAGGGGGCATGGCTACACCTTC.

The table lists this clonotype with many counts. The DNA of the CDR3 is TGCGCCAGCAGCTCCCTCGGGACTACGAGCTCCTACGAGCAGTACTTC. Residues: CASSSLGTTSSYEQYF. The rearrangement links TRBV5-1 to TRBJ2-7; 7 nucleotides match TRBD2. The CDR3 consists of 16 residues. V was pared by 3 bases and J by 0 bases, with 9 bases of the junction left unmatched. In germline, CDR1 is SGHRS, CDR2 YFSETQ.

In its sample, this clonotype was seen a few times. This chain connects TRBV6-1 to TRBJ2-2; TRBD2 is a possible D gene (5 bases). Trimming removed 6 bases from V and 7 bases from J, with 12 bases in between. This CDR3 is 13 amino acids long. CDR1 and CDR2 (germline): MNHNS, SASEGT. This CDR3 is CASSPLGGGELFF. For the CDR3, the DNA is TGTGCCAGCAGCCCTCTAGGAGGCGGGGAGCTGTTTTTT.

The chain employs TRBV5-4 and TRBJ2-7, with a tentative D call TRBD2 (5 bases). Deletions cut 4 bases from V and 6 bases from J, with 14 bases between. The CDR3 totals 13 residues. Germline V gene data show CDR1 as SGHNT and CDR2 as YYREEE (reference sequence). The CDR3 region has the DNA TGTGCCAGCAGCGCGGGCCCCGTTGGCGAGCAGTACTTC. Protein product: CASSAGPVGEQYF.